This record looks at one T cell receptor (beta chain) sequence and its context. Antigen unknown. The sample is drawn from a study of beta chain features in type 1 diabetes. Study background: Similarity in age, gender and cell yields was seen between patients and healthy donors. Study observations and caveats: The study notes PCR might favor shorter templates equally in patients and controls. The study left unresolved whether HLA type influences TCRB rearrangement. There was a moderate but significant shortening of TCRB CDR3s in all four CD4+ subsets of Type 1 diabetes patients. More deletions and fewer insertions at VDJ junctions were seen in type 1 diabetes patients.

Sequenced material consisted of expressed TCRB transcripts (all of the isolated RNA was reverse transcribed). Data came from immunoSEQ multiplex PCR; TCRdb stores just in-frame clones and leaves some out. Of roughly 100,000 clones in the sample, roughly 28% are singletons; the top ten hold 0.5% to 0.6%. The germline gives CDR1 MNHNY, CDR2 SVGAGI (reference sequence). After removal of 6 bases from V and 3 bases from J, the junction contained 3 bases not matched to a gene. This CDR3 is 13 amino acids long. The rearrangement joins TRBV6-6 to TRBJ1-1, with 8 nucleotides matching TRBD1. The sequence was collected from a woman aged 18-29 years with type 1 diabetes. The sequencing sample was made of central memory CD4+ T cells from blood. The CDR3 bases are TGTGCCAGCAGCTTGACAGGGGACACTGAAGCTTTCTTT. This translates into CASSLTGDTEAFF.